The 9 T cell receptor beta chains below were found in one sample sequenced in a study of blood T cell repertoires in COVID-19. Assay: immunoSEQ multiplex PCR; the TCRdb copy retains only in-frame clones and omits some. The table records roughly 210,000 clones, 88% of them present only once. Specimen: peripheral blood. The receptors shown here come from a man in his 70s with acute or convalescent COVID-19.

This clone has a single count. The CDR3 DNA follows: TGTGCCAGCAGTGGCCAACTCCCTGGAGACTATGGCTACACCTTC. Residues: CASSGQLPGDYGYTF. This sequence joins TRBV2 and TRBJ1-2; D unclear. This CDR3 has 15 residues. From germline, CDR1 is SNHLY and CDR2 FYNNEI. V was cut by 4 bases and J by 3 bases, with 15 bases left in between.

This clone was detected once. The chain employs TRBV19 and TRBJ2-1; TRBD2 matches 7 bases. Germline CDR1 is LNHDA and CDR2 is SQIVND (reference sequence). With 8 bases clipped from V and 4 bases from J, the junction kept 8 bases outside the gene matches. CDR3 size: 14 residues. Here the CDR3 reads CASCLGEGYNEQFF. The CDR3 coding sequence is TGTGCCAGTTGTCTAGGGGAGGGTTACAATGAGCAGTTCTTC.

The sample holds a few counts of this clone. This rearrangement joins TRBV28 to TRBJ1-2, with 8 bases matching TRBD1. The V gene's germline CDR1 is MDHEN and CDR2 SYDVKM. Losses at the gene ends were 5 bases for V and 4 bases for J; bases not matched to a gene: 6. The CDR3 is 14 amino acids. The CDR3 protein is CASSISTGVYGYTF. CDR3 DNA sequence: TGTGCCAGCAGTATATCGACAGGGGTCTATGGCTACACCTTC.

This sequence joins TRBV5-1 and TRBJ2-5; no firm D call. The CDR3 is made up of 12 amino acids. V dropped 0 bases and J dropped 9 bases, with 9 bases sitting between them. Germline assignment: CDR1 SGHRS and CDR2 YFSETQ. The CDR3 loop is CASSLGGEAQYF. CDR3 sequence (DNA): TGCGCCAGCAGCTTGGGAGGTGAGGCCCAGTACTTC.

CDR3 region: CASGSGVGNTIYF. The CDR3 nucleotides are TGTGCCAGCGGTTCAGGGGTTGGAAACACCATATATTTT. The chain joins TRBV28 to TRBJ1-3; possible D gene TRBD1, 6 bases. V was pared by 8 bases and J by 3 bases, with 11 bases between. The CDR3 is made up of 13 amino acids. The V gene's germline CDR1 is MDHEN and CDR2 SYDVKM. Looking up the rest from reference TRBV28 and TRBJ1-3 gives the full variable domain: DVKVTQSSRYLVKRTGEKVFLECVQDMDHENMFWYRQDPGLGLRLIYFSYDVKMKEKGDIPEGYSVSREKKERFSLILESASTNQTSMYLCASGSGVGNTIYFGEGSWLTVV.

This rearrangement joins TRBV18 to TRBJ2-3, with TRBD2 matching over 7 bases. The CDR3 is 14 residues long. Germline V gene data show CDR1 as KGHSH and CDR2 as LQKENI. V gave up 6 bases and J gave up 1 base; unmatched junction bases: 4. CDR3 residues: CASSYAGGTDTQYF. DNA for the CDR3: TGTGCCAGCTCCTATGCGGGGGGCACAGATACGCAGTATTTT.

CDR3: CASSLQGTNTEAFF. CDR3 DNA: TGTGCCAGCAGCTTACAGGGTACGAACACTGAAGCTTTCTTT. The V call is TRBV5-6, the J call TRBJ1-1, with D possibly TRBD1 on 6 matching bases. The CDR3 is 14 residues long. With 2 bases removed from V and 1 base from J, the gap between germline ends came to 9 bases. From germline, CDR1 is SGHDT and CDR2 YYEEEE.

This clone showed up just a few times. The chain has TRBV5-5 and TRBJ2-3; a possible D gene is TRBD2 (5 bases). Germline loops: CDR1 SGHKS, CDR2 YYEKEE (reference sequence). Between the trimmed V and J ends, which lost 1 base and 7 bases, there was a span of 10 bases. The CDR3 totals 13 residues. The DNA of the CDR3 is TGTGCCAGCAGCTTGCCCGGGGTAAATACGCAGTATTTT. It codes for CASSLPGVNTQYF.

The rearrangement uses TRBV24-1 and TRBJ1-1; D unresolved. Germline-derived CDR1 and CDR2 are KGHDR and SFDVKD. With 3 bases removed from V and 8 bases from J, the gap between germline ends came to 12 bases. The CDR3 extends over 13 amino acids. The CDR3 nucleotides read TGTGCCACCAGTGATGCCCGGGTTACAGAAGCTTTCTTT. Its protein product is CATSDARVTEAFF.